The present entry profiles one T cell receptor beta chain with its context. No cognate antigen has been identified for it. The record has no base qualities; no much larger clone is one base away. The treatment or condition label of this sample denotes: approximately 18 received Ad26.COV2.S at low or high dose, single or two shots; about 5 received placebo; per-sample allocation not given. For vaccine and placebo recipients, repertoires were sequenced using samples collected on day 63 after the first injection. Between 29 July and 7 August 2020, Cohort 1b enrolled approximately 26 adults aged 18-55 years at one site in Boston, USA. As a vaccine, Ad26.COV2.S was a replication-incompetent adenovirus type 26 vector that expressed a prefusion-stabilized SARS-CoV-2 spike protein derived from the original Wuhan strain. The data belong to a study of Ad26.COV2.S vaccination and SARS-CoV-2 variants (dated by TCRdb to the early 2020s). Some background on the complete study: Donors in the vaccine arm were drawn from COV1001, a multicentre, randomized, double-blind, placebo-controlled phase I-IIa trial testing Ad26.COV2.S in healthy adults. Investigators did not know the trial group allocation while performing experiments and assessing outcomes. TCRbeta repertoire sequencing was used to assess the specificity and breadth of SARS-CoV-2-reactive T cell receptors after Ad26.COV2.S vaccination. A total of 32 samples were included in the TCR-sequenced set, comprising around 20 Ad26.COV2.S vaccine recipients, 5 placebo recipients and 8 SARS-CoV-2 convalescent individuals. Ad26.COV2.S was administered intramuscularly at a dose of 5x10^10 or 1x10^11 viral particles, either as one shot or as two shots given 56 days apart. Trial participants were randomized into five groups of five: low-dose or high-dose Ad26.COV2.S given once or twice, or placebo on both occasions.

Trimming takes 1 base from V and 7 bases from J, and the germline ends sit 7 bases apart. The CDR3, from cysteine to phenylalanine, totals 13 residues. The read is trimmed to its CDR3 DNA, 39 bases read in frame from base 1. Broad study findings and their caveats: Spike-specific TCR breadth was higher in Ad26.COV2.S recipients than in placebo recipients (P = 0.0014). The authors noted that the TCR breadth and depth analyses may have underestimated total T cell responses. Comparable non-spike TCR breadth was observed between vaccine and placebo recipients, consistent with only spike being contained in the vaccine. After vaccination, substantial breadth of spike-specific CD8+ and CD4+ T cell responses was reported. The study was not powered to compare responses between vaccine doses or regimens.

The immunoSEQ Assay was used to sequence TCRbeta CDR3 regions. After extraction, genomic DNA underwent amplification by bias-controlled multiplex PCR, followed by high-throughput sequencing. As for the original processing: To quantify the absolute abundance of every unique TCRbeta CDR3 region, sequences were collapsed and filtered. Usable DNA was measured by amplifying reference genes present in all nucleated cells, and TCRbeta template counts were normalized to that usable DNA to estimate T cell fraction. Repertoire TCRs were annotated as SARS-CoV-2-specific when V gene, CDR3 amino acid sequence and J gene were exactly matched to a known reactive TCR set. The reference SARS-CoV-2 TCR set was derived from MIRA and filtered for enrichment in COVID-19-positive ImmuneCODE repertoires, a step that removed public or cross-reactive TCRs. Based on the MIRA antigens, annotated TCRs were further analysed at the level of specific ORF or position within ORF. Depth was the summed frequency of annotated unique rearrangements, while breadth was defined as annotated unique rearrangements over total unique productive rearrangements. Two-sided Wilcoxon rank-sum tests were used to compare TCR breadth between groups. Held by TCRdb, this immuneACCESS table contains in-frame sequences only and omits some clones. Under half of the omission traces to an unresolved V gene where checked; the cause of the rest is unknown. The D gene and trimming were derived from the DNA, and the V and J assignments and clone size from that table. The sample data list around 300,000 clones, and about 89% of these were observed just once. The ten most abundant clones make up roughly 5% of the sample.

Here the chain combines TRBV12-3 or TRBV12-4 and TRBJ1-4, and perhaps TRBD1 as D gene, on 5 matching bases. The clonotype comes from a person aged 18 to 65 who received the Ad26.COV2.S COVID-19 vaccine or a placebo. The sample was peripheral blood, taken in a trial of Ad26.COV2.S vaccine versus placebo. The CDR3 protein is CASSLGGGEKLFF. The base sequence is TGTGCCAGCAGTTTAGGTGGGGGTGAAAAACTGTTTTTT.